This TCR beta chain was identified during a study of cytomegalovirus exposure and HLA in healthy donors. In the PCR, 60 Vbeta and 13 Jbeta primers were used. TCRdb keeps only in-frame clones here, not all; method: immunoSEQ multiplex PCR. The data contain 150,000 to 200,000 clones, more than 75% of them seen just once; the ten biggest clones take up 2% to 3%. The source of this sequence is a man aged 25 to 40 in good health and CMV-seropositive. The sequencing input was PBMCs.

The CDR3 spells CASSRTGGPWGNEKLFF. CDR3 nucleotides: TGTGCCAGCAGTAGGACAGGGGGTCCTTGGGGTAATGAAAAACTGTTTTTT. The chain uses TRBV28 and TRBJ1-4; 10 bases are a match to TRBD1. Germline CDR1 reads MDHEN; CDR2 reads SYDVKM. The CDR3 is 17 amino acids. The V and J ends lost 5 bases and 4 bases, in that order; junction bases with no gene match: 10.